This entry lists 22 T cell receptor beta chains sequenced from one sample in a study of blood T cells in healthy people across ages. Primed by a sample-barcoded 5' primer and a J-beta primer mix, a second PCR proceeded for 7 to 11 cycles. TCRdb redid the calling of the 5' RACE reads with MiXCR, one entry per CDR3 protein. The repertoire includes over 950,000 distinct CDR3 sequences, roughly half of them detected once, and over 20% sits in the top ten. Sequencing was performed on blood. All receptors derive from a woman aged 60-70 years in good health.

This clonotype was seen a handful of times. The CDR3 nucleotides read TGTGCCACCAGCAGAGATGTAGGAGGGTCCTACGAGCAGTACTTC. This translates into CATSRDVGGSYEQYF. The rearrangement links TRBV15 to TRBJ2-7, with D possibly matching TRBD2 (6 bases). CDR3 length equals 15 residues. CDR1 and CDR2 from the germline V gene are LNHNV and YYDKDF (reference sequence). Trimming left V 0 bases short and J 1 base short, with 10 bases between.

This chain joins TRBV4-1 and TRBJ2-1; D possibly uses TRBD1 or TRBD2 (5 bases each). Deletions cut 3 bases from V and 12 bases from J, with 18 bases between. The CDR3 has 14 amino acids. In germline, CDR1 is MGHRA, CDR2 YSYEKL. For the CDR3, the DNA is TGCGCCAGCAGCCATCCCCCTAAGCCGGGACGGCAGTTCTTC. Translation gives CASSHPPKPGRQFF.

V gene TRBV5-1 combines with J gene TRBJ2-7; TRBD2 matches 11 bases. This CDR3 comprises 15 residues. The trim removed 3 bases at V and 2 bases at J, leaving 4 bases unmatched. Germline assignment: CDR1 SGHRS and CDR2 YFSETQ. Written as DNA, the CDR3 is TGCGCCAGCAGCTCCGGGACTAGCGGACCCTACGAGCAGTACTTC. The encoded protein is CASSSGTSGPYEQYF.

CDR3 sequence (DNA): TGTGCCAGCTCACCACGGCAGGCGGACGAGCAGTACTTC. Translating gives CASSPRQADEQYF. V and J are TRBV18 and TRBJ2-7; no reliable D call. This CDR3 is 13 amino acids long. V lost 1 base to trimming and J lost 5 bases, with 9 bases between them. The germline CDR1 and CDR2 sequences are KGHSH and LQKENI.

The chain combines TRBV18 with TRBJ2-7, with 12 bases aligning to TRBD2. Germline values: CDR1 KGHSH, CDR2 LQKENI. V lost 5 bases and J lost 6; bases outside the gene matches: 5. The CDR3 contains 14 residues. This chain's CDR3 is CASSWGLAGSEQYF. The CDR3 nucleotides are TGTGCCAGCTCATGGGGACTAGCGGGCTCCGAGCAGTACTTC.

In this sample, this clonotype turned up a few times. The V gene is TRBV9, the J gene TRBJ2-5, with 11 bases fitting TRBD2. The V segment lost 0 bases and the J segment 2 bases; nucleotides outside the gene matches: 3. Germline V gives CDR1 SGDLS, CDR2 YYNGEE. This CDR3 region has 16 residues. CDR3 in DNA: TGTGCCAGCAGCGTAGCACTAGCGGGAGAACAAGAGACCCAGTACTTC. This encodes CASSVALAGEQETQYF.

CDR3 nucleotides: TGTGCCAGCAGCTTGATCCACCATGATGGCTACACCTTC. This gives the protein CASSLIHHDGYTF. This chain links TRBV7-2 with TRBJ1-2; D is unresolved. V was clipped by 3 bases and J by 6 bases, with 11 bases between them. Germline V gene data show CDR1 as SGHTA and CDR2 as FQGNSA. The CDR3 totals 13 residues.

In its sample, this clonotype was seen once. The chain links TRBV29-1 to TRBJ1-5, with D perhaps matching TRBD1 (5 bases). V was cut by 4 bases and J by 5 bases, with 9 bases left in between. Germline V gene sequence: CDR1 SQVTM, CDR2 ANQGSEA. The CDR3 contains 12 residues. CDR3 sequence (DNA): TGCAGCGTTGCAGGGTGGGATCAGCCCCAGCATTTT. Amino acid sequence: CSVAGWDQPQHF.

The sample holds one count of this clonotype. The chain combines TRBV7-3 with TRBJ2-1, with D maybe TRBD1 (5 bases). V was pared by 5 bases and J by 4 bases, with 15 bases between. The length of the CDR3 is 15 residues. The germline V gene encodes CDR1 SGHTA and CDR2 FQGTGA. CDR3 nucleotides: TGTGCCAGCAGCCGGACATACGCTCGGTACAATGAGCAGTTCTTC. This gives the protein CASSRTYARYNEQFF.

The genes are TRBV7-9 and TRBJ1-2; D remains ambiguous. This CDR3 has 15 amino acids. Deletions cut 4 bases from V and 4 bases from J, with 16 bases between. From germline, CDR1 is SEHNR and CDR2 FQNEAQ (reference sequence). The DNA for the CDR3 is TGTGCCAGCAGCTCGACACTAACAGAGGGCTATGGCTACACCTTC. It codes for CASSSTLTEGYGYTF.

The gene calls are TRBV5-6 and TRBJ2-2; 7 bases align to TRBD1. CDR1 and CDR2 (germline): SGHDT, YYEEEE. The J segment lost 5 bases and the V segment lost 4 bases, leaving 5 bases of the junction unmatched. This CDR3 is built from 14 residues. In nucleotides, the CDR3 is TGTGCCAGCAGCGAAACAGGGGCTACCGGGGAGCTGTTTTTT. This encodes CASSETGATGELFF.

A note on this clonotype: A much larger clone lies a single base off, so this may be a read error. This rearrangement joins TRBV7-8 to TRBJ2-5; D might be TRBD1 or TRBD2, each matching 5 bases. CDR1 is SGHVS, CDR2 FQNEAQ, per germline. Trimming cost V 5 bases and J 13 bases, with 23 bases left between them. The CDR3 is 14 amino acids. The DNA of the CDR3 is TGTGCCAGCAGCCTGTCCTCAGGGACGAGGGAGCGGTACTTC. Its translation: CASSLSSGTRERYF.

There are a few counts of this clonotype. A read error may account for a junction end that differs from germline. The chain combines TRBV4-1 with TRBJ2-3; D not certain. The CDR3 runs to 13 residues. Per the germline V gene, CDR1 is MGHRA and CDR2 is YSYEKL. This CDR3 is CASSPLGVDTQYF. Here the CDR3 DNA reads TGCGCCAGCAGCCCGCTGGGCGTAGATACCCAGTATTTT.

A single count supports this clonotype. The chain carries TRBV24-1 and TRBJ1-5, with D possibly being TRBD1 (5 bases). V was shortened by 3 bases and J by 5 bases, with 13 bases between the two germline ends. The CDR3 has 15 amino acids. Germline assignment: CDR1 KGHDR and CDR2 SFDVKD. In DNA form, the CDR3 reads TGTGCCACCAGTGATGCACGGGGCATCTATCAGCCCCAGCATTTT. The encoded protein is CATSDARGIYQPQHF.

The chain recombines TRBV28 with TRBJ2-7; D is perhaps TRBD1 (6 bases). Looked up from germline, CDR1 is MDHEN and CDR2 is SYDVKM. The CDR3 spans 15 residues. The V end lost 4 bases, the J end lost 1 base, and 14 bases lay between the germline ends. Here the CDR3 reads CASSSTGLRSYEQYF. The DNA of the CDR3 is TGTGCCAGCAGTTCGACAGGTCTCCGTTCCTACGAGCAGTACTTC.

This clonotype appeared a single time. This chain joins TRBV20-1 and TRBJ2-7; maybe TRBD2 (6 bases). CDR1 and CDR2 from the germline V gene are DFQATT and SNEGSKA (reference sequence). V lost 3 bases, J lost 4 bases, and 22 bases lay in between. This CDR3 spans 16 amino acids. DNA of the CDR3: TGCAGTGCTAGTGCCCTGGATAGCGGCCCTAGATACGAGCAGTACTTC. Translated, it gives CSASALDSGPRYEQYF.

CDR3 coding DNA: TGTGCCTGGAGCCAAGTCGGAGAGACCCAGTACTTC. This encodes CAWSQVGETQYF. The V and J genes are TRBV30 and TRBJ2-5; D gene uncertain. The CDR3 has 12 residues. Germline loops: CDR1 GTSNPN, CDR2 SVGIG (reference sequence). Trimming left V 3 bases short and J 4 bases short, with 9 bases between.

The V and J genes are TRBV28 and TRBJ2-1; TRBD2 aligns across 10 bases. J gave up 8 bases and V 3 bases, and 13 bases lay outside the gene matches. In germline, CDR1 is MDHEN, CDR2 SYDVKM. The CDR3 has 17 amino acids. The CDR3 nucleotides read TGTGCCAGCAGTTTGGAACTAGCGGGAATGGGCTCTGATGAGCAGTTCTTC. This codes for CASSLELAGMGSDEQFF.

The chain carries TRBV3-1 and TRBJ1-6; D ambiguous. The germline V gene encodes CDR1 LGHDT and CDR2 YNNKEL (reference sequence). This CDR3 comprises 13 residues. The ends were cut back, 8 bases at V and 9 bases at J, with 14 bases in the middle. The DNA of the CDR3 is TGTGCCAGCCGGGTTGACGCCCTTTCACCCCTCCACTTT. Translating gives CASRVDALSPLHF.

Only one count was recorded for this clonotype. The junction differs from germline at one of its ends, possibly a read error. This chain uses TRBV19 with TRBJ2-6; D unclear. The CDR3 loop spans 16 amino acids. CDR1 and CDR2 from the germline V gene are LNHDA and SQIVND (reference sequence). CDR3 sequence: CASSILGFSEANVLTF. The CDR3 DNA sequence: TGTGCCAGTAGTATCCTAGGGTTCTCTGAGGCCAACGTCCTGACTTTC.

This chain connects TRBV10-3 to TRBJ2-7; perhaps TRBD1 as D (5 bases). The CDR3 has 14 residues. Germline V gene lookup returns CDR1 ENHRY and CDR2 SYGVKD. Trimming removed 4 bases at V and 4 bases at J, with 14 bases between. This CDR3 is CAISGSQGRYEQYF. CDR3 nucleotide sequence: TGTGCCATCAGTGGAAGTCAGGGTCGGTACGAGCAGTACTTC.

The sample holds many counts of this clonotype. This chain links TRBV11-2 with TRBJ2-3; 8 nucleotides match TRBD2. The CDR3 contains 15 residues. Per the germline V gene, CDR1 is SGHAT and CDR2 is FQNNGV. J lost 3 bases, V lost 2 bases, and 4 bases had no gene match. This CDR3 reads CASSLLSGVTDTQYF. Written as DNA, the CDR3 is TGTGCCAGCAGCTTACTTAGCGGGGTAACAGATACGCAGTATTTT.